This passage covers 19 T cell receptor beta chains from one sample sequenced in a study of T cell responses to AZD1222 COVID-19 vaccine. Measured with immunoSEQ multiplex PCR; TCRdb has only the in-frame clones, and not every one. The sample records 150,000 to 200,000 clones, less than 95% being singletons. The sample consisted of peripheral blood, taken on day 0 of AZD1222 vaccination. The receptors derive from an adult in good health.

V is TRBV6-6 and J is TRBJ2-7; maybe TRBD2 (6 bases). Trimming removed 4 bases at V and 0 bases at J, with 13 bases between. Germline CDR1 reads MNHNY; CDR2 reads SVGAGI (reference sequence). The CDR3 covers 15 residues. The CDR3 spells CASSFKAGSSYEQYF. In DNA form, the CDR3 reads TGTGCCAGCAGTTTTAAGGCGGGGAGCTCCTACGAGCAGTACTTC.

The gene calls are TRBV5-6 and TRBJ2-1; unclear D gene. CDR3 size: 16 residues. The germline V and J ends were trimmed by 0 bases and 7 bases, with 17 bases remaining between them. CDR1 and CDR2 from the germline V gene are SGHDT and YYEEEE. The CDR3 nucleotides are TGTGCCAGCAGCTTGGCCGGCAGCCCCCATGGGAATGAGCAGTTCTTC. It yields the protein CASSLAGSPHGNEQFF.

The gene calls are TRBV2 and TRBJ2-7; tentative D call: TRBD2 (5 bases). This CDR3 is 13 amino acids long. Germline CDR1 and CDR2: SNHLY and FYNNEI. V lost 4 bases and J lost 2, with 9 bases in between. CDR3 DNA: TGTGCCAGCAGTGCTCTACTAGCCTACGAGCAGTACTTC. It encodes CASSALLAYEQYF.

The chain links TRBV5-5 to TRBJ1-1, with TRBD1 matching 9 bases. The CDR3 is 13 amino acids. From germline, CDR1 is SGHKS and CDR2 YYEKEE (reference sequence). Losses at the gene ends were 4 bases for V and 4 bases for J; bases not matched to a gene: 2. CDR3 in DNA: TGTGCCAGCAGCGACAGGGGGAGCACTGAAGCTTTCTTT. It translates to CASSDRGSTEAFF.

The chain uses TRBV29-1 and TRBJ2-7; a weak D match, TRBD2 (6 bases). The V gene lost 6 bases and the J gene lost 1 base, with 13 bases spanning the gap. CDR1 SQVTM and CDR2 ANQGSEA come from the germline V gene. The CDR3 covers 13 residues. For the CDR3, the DNA is TGCAGCGTCCTCGGGACTTCGTCCTACGAGCAGTACTTC. This codes for CSVLGTSSYEQYF.

The gene calls are TRBV3-1 (or the pseudogene TRBV3-2) and TRBJ1-5; 10 bases are a match to TRBD1. CDR1 and CDR2 (germline): LGHDT, YNNKEL (reference sequence). After removal of 1 base from V and 6 bases from J, the junction contained 6 bases not matched to a gene. This CDR3 is 16 amino acids long. The chain's CDR3 is CASSQGGQGRTQPQHF. CDR3 DNA sequence: TGTGCCAGCAGCCAAGGGGGACAGGGGAGGACTCAGCCCCAGCATTTT.

The V gene is TRBV7-2, the J gene TRBJ1-1; D unclear. Germline lookup yields CDR1 SGHTA and CDR2 FQGNSA. V was shortened by 5 bases and J by 0 bases, with 7 bases between the two germline ends. CDR3 length: 13 residues. CDR3 amino acids: CASSAQLNTEAFF. The CDR3 DNA reads as TGTGCCAGCAGCGCCCAACTGAACACTGAAGCTTTCTTT. The complete variable domain, with remaining parts taken from reference TRBV7-2 and TRBJ1-1, reads GAGVSQSPSNKVTEKGKDVELRCDPISGHTALYWYRQSLGQGLEFLIYFQGNSAPDKSGLPSDRFSAERTGGSVSTLTIQRTQQEDSAVYLCASSAQLNTEAFFGQGTRLTVV.

The chain links TRBV18 to TRBJ1-5; TRBD1 is a possible D gene (6 bases). Germline V gene lookup returns CDR1 KGHSH and CDR2 LQKENI. Trimming took off 5 bases at V and 2 bases at J, with 7 bases between the two ends. This CDR3 contains 13 residues. CDR3: CASSAGGNQPQHF. CDR3 sequence (DNA): TGTGCCAGCTCAGCAGGGGGCAATCAGCCCCAGCATTTT.

DNA for the CDR3: TGCGCCAGCAGCCCGCAGACAGGGACGGACACTGAAGCTTTCTTT. Translation gives CASSPQTGTDTEAFF. The chain carries TRBV5-1 and TRBJ1-1; 7 positions agree with TRBD1. The CDR3 extends over 15 amino acids. Germline assignment: CDR1 SGHRS and CDR2 YFSETQ. After removal of 4 bases from V and 3 bases from J, the junction contained 9 bases not matched to a gene.

Only a few counts were recorded for this clone. The chain joins TRBV6-2 or TRBV6-3 to TRBJ1-5, with 7 positions matching TRBD1. The V segment lost 4 bases and the J segment 4 bases; nucleotides outside the gene matches: 4. The CDR3 has 14 amino acids. The germline gives CDR1 MNHEY, CDR2 SVGEGT. The CDR3 DNA follows: TGTGCCAGCAGTTCCGGGACAGAAAATCAGCCCCAGCATTTT. Translation: CASSSGTENQPQHF.

The chain uses TRBV6-2 or TRBV6-3 and TRBJ2-5; a weak D match, TRBD2 (5 bases). This CDR3 spans 14 amino acids. Deletions cut 6 bases from V and 2 bases from J, with 13 bases between. Germline CDR1 is MNHEY and CDR2 is SVGEGT. DNA of the CDR3: TGTGCCAGCAGCCCGACTACAGATCAAGAGACCCAGTACTTC. It is translated as CASSPTTDQETQYF.

This sequence joins TRBV9 and TRBJ1-3, with TRBD1 identical over 7 bases. The length of the CDR3 is 16 residues. Germline V gene lookup returns CDR1 SGDLS and CDR2 YYNGEE. The junction had 11 bases not matched to a gene; V was cut back by 4 bases and J by 4 bases. CDR3 bases: TGTGCCAGCAGCCCACGAGGGGACAGATCAGGAAACACCATATATTTT. It codes for CASSPRGDRSGNTIYF.

The CDR3 spells CASSLGGGAPRGYTF. The CDR3 nucleotides are TGTGCCAGCAGTTTAGGAGGGGGAGCGCCCCGGGGCTACACCTTC. The chain couples TRBV28 to TRBJ1-2; maybe TRBD1 (6 bases). Trimming took 2 bases from V and 8 from J, leaving 18 bases between them. The CDR3 has 15 amino acids. The V gene's germline CDR1 is MDHEN and CDR2 SYDVKM.

This clone was counted only a few times. The sample holds other DNA sequences that translate to the same CDR3. V is TRBV4-1 and J is TRBJ2-2; D not certain. The length of the CDR3 is 14 residues. Germline V gives CDR1 MGHRA, CDR2 YSYEKL. The germline V and J ends were trimmed by 1 base and 1 base, with 4 bases remaining between them. The CDR3 loop reads CASSQAGNTGELFF. The CDR3 nucleotides read TGCGCCAGCAGCCAAGCAGGGAACACCGGGGAGCTGTTTTTT.

This clone was picked up a small number of times. One end of the junction fails to match germline, which may point to a read error. The chain uses TRBV28 and TRBJ2-7; D is perhaps TRBD1 or TRBD2 (7 bases each). Germline values: CDR1 MDHEN, CDR2 SYDVKM. This CDR3 spans 12 amino acids. The CDR3 region has the DNA TGTGCCAGCAGTCCCCCCAGGGGGGGTCTCACCTTC. Its translation is CASSPPRGGLTF.

This chain links TRBV28 with TRBJ1-5; D unresolved. This CDR3 spans 15 amino acids. Trimming pared 6 bases from V and 4 bases from J, leaving 16 bases between. Germline CDR1 is MDHEN and CDR2 is SYDVKM. CDR3 residues: CASSQKSGYNQPQHF. CDR3 coding DNA: TGTGCCAGCAGCCAAAAAAGCGGGTATAATCAGCCCCAGCATTTT.

The V and J genes are TRBV12-5 and TRBJ2-1; 9 bases map to TRBD2. CDR1 is LGHNT, CDR2 FRNRAP, per germline. With V trimmed by 4 bases and J by 9 bases, 10 bases remained unmatched. The CDR3 is 15 amino acids. CDR3 sequence (DNA): TGTGCTAGTGGTTATGGGACTAGCTCATTCGGTGAGCAGTTCTTC. Translation: CASGYGTSSFGEQFF.

The chain has TRBV2 and TRBJ2-7; TRBD1 matches 7 bases. CDR3 length: 13 amino acids. The germline gives CDR1 SNHLY, CDR2 FYNNEI. Unmatched junction bases numbered 8, after V lost 11 bases and J lost 1 base. The CDR3 DNA reads TGTGCCTGCCGACAGGGCGCTTCCTACGAGCAGTACTTC. Residues: CACRQGASYEQYF.

This clone was observed once. This chain links TRBV2 with TRBJ1-2; 11 positions match TRBD1. CDR1 is SNHLY and CDR2 is FYNNEI in the germline V gene. With V trimmed by 7 bases and J by 4 bases, 5 bases remained unmatched. This CDR3 region has 14 residues. CDR3 loop: CASKGQGAGYGYTF. DNA for the CDR3: TGTGCCAGCAAAGGACAGGGGGCAGGCTATGGCTACACCTTC.